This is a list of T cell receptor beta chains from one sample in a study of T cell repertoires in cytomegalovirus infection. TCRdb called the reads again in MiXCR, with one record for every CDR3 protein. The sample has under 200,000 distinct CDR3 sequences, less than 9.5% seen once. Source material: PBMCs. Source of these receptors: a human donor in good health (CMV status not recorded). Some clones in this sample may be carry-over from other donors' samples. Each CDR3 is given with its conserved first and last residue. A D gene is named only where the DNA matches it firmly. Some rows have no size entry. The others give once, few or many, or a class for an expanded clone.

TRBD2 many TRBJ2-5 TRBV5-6 CASSRTSGRETQYF TGTGCCAGCAGCCGGACTAGCGGAAGAGAGACCCAGTACTTC
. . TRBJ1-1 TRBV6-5 CASSYSGGPRTEAFF TGTGCCAGCAGTTACTCGGGGGGCCCGAGGACTGAAGCTTTCTTT
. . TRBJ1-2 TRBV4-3 CASSQDPDYGYTF TGCGCCAGCAGCCAGGACCCGGACTATGGCTACACCTTC
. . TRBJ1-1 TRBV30 CAWSSLGGKTGKAFF TGTGCCTGGAGTAGTCTCGGGGGGAAGACGGGGAAAGCTTTCTTT
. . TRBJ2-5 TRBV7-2 CASTIHPRNQYF TGTGCCAGCACCATCCACCCCCGGAACCAGTACTTC
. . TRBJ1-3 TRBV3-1 CASSQVRVSGNTIYF TGTGCCAGCAGCCAAGTCAGGGTCTCTGGAAACACCATATATTTT
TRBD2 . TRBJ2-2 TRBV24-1 CATSAGGGARRAGELFF TGTGCCACCAGTGCCGGGGGGGGAGCCAGGCGGGCCGGGGAGCTGTTTTTT
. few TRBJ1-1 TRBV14 CASSQDRGRGPEAFF TGTGCCAGCAGCCAAGATAGGGGCAGAGGCCCTGAAGCTTTCTTT
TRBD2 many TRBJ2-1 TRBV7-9 CASSRAGASLDRSF TGTGCCAGCAGCCGAGCGGGAGCCTCTCTAGATCGGAGCTTC
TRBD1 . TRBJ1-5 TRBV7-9 CASSLGTGFLGPNQPQHF TGTGCCAGCAGCTTAGGGACAGGGTTCCTCGGTCCCAATCAGCCCCAGCATTTT
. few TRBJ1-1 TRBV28 CASSRGVTEAFF TGTGCCAGCAGTAGGGGAGTCACTGAAGCTTTCTTT
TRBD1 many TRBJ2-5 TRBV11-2 CASSPGQGGETQYF TGTGCCAGCAGCCCTGGACAGGGGGGAGAGACCCAGTACTTC
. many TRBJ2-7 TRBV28 CASTIGGVEQYF TGTGCCAGCACCATTGGAGGGGTCGAGCAGTACTTC
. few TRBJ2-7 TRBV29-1 CSVEWGDEQYF TGCAGCGTTGAATGGGGGGACGAGCAGTACTTC
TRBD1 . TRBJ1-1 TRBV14 CASSPENRGPAFF TGTGCCAGCAGCCCCGAAAACAGGGGGCCGGCTTTCTTT
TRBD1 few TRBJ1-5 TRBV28 CASSPGTGNQPQHF TGTGCCAGCAGTCCAGGGACAGGGAATCAGCCCCAGCATTTT
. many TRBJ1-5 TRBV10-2 CASRGVGSIDPQHF TGCGCCAGCAGGGGAGTGGGTTCCATAGATCCCCAGCATTTT
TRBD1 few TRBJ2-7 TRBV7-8 CASRTSGTGYEQYF TGTGCCAGCAGGACTTCCGGGACAGGCTACGAGCAGTACTTC
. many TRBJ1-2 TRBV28 CASTSPVINYGYTF TGTGCCAGCACCTCCCCGGTTATTAACTATGGCTACACCTTC
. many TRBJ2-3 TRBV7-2 CASSFSTVATDTQYF TGTGCCAGCAGCTTCTCCACTGTGGCGACAGATACGCAGTATTTT
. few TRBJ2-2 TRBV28 CASSSLNTGELFF TGTGCCAGCAGTTCCTTGAACACCGGGGAGCTGTTTTTT
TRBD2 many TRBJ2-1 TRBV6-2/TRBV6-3 CASSYGTSFGEQFF TGTGCCAGCAGTTACGGGACTAGCTTTGGGGAGCAGTTCTTC
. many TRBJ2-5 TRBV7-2 CASSPERETQYF TGTGCCAGCAGCCCCGAGAGGGAGACCCAGTACTTC
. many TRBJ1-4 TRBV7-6 CASSPGARNEKLFF TGTGCCAGCAGCCCAGGGGCGCGAAATGAAAAACTGTTTTTT
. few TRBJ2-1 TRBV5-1 CASSLGFSNEQFF TGCGCCAGCAGTTTGGGATTTAGCAATGAGCAGTTCTTC
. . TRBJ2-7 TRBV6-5 CASSYSGDTGYEQYF TGTGCCAGCAGTTACTCTGGGGACACCGGCTACGAGCAGTACTTC
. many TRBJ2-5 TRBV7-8 CASSLARLETQYF TGTGCCAGCAGCTTAGCGAGGTTAGAGACCCAGTACTTC
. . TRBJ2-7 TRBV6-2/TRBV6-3 CASSYRAYEQYF TGTGCCAGCAGTTATCGGGCCTACGAGCAGTACTTC
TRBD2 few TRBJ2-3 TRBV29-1 CSVGGSGRGFSTDTQYF TGCAGCGTTGGCGGTAGCGGGAGAGGGTTTTCCACAGATACGCAGTATTTT
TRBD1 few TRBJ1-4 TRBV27 CARALLDRLNEKLFF TGTGCCAGGGCTCTATTGGACAGGCTTAATGAAAAACTGTTTTTT
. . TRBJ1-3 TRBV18 CASSPLPVQDSGNTIYF TGTGCCAGCTCACCATTGCCAGTTCAAGACTCTGGAAACACCATATATTTT
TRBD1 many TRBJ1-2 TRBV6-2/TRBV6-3 CASSDRAYGYTF TGTGCCAGCTCCGACAGGGCCTATGGCTACACCTTC
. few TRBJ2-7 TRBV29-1 CSVGVDSSSYEQYF TGCAGCGTTGGTGTGGATTCTAGCTCCTACGAGCAGTACTTC
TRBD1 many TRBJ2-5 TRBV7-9 CASSPAPGQGEQETQYF TGTGCCAGCAGCCCGGCGCCGGGACAGGGGGAGCAAGAGACCCAGTACTTC
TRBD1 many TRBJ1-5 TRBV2 CASSEDRGQPQHF TGTGCCAGCAGTGAAGACAGGGGTCAGCCCCAGCATTTT
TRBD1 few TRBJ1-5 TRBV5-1 CASSSSTGGDQPQHF TGCGCCAGCAGCTCCTCTACAGGGGGGGATCAGCCCCAGCATTTT
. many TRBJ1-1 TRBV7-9 CASSLENGFSEAFF TGTGCCAGCAGCTTAGAAAACGGTTTCTCTGAAGCTTTCTTT
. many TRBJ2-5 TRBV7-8 CASSLDVTQYF TGTGCCAGCAGCTTAGACGTGACCCAGTACTTC